This TCR beta chain was recorded in a study of cytomegalovirus exposure and HLA in healthy donors. Overall study findings and caveats: The authors later found TCR association rates varying by HLA locus, with DRB1 most and HLA-C fewest.

The CDR3 runs to 15 residues. The trim removed 6 bases at V and 9 bases at J, leaving 7 bases unmatched. Germline CDR1 MRHNA, CDR2 SNTAGT. Points on this clone: What it recognizes is unknown.

The PCR made use of 60 Vbeta and 13 Jbeta primers. Method: immunoSEQ multiplex PCR; TCRdb's copy keeps in-frame clones and lacks some. Recorded for this sample: some 75,000 clones. The source is a boy between 5 and 17 years old in good health and CMV-seronegative. The chain has TRBV6-4 and TRBJ1-6; 11 bases map to TRBD1. Material: PBMCs. The CDR3 here is CASSGQGARSSPLHF. The CDR3, as DNA: TGTGCCAGCAGCGGACAGGGGGCGCGGTCTTCACCCCTCCACTTT.